The clone carrying this TCR beta chain was seen many times. The antigen remains unidentified. This sample is part of a study of T cells in Graves' hyperthyroidism and ophthalmopathy. Overall study results and limits: Also found in blood were most expanded thyroid clonotypes above 0.001.

Regions amplified from RNA transcripts were the TCR beta CDR3 regions. RT-PCR in the first round (using the HTBI primer set) targeted the TCR CDR3. One entry per CDR3 protein results from TCRdb running MiXCR on the multiplex PCR reads. Among 300,000 to 450,000 distinct CDR3 sequences listed, around 16% were seen once. This receptor was obtained from a woman under 30 with Graves' hyperthyroidism that later progressed to Graves' ophthalmopathy. Sequencing was carried out using blood.

This chain's CDR3 is CSAQDFSGRAYEQYF. The CDR3 coding sequence is TGCAGTGCTCAAGACTTTAGCGGGAGGGCCTACGAGCAGTACTTC. The chain has TRBV20-1 and TRBJ2-7; 11 bases agree with TRBD2. The CDR3 is 15 residues long. Germline values: CDR1 DFQATT, CDR2 SNEGSKA (reference sequence). V trimming: 5 bases; J trimming: 2 bases; junction bases outside the gene matches: 8.